A single sample is the source of the 11 T cell receptor beta chains below, sequenced in a study of regulatory T cells. General study points: In CD3G-deficient patients, conventional CD4+ T cells were enriched for hydrophobic CDR3 residues at positions 6 and 7.

The primer mix had 52 TRBV and 13 TRBJ primers. Only in-frame clones appear in the TCRdb table, and some are missing; sequencing was by immunoSEQ multiplex PCR. The table includes about 34,000 clones, 93% detected once. Their recognized antigens are unknown. Source material: conventional CD4+ T cells sorted from blood. The source of these receptors is a child aged 2-9 years with CD3G deficiency.

The V gene is TRBV6-1, the J gene TRBJ2-7, with 8 nucleotides matching TRBD1. CDR1 MNHNS and CDR2 SASEGT come from the germline V gene. CDR3 length: 13 amino acids. Unmatched junction bases numbered 10, after V lost 6 bases and J lost 9 bases. CDR3 sequence reads: CASRTGDSLRQYF. CDR3 bases: TGTGCCAGCAGGACAGGGGACTCTTTGCGGCAGTACTTC.

The rearrangement uses TRBV28 and TRBJ2-2; TRBD2 matches 8 bases. The J segment lost 5 bases and the V segment lost 5 bases, leaving 13 bases of the junction unmatched. The CDR3 consists of 17 residues. CDR1 is MDHEN and CDR2 is SYDVKM in the germline V gene. CDR3 sequence reads: CASSHPGLVGETGELFF. As DNA, the CDR3 is TGTGCCAGCAGTCATCCGGGACTAGTAGGGGAAACCGGGGAGCTGTTTTTT.

The V and J genes are TRBV28 and TRBJ2-3; D unclear. CDR1 and CDR2 from the germline V gene are MDHEN and SYDVKM. V was cut by 7 bases and J by 0 bases, with 8 bases left in between. The CDR3 length is 13 residues. The CDR3 nucleotides are TGTGCCAGCACCTCCAGGAGCACAGATACGCAGTATTTT. The encoded protein is CASTSRSTDTQYF.

V and J are TRBV28 and TRBJ2-7, with D possibly matching TRBD2 (6 bases). Trimming left V 2 bases short and J 0 bases short, with 11 bases between. The germline V gene has CDR1 MDHEN and CDR2 SYDVKM. This CDR3 is built from 15 residues. The DNA for the CDR3 is TGTGCCAGCAGTTTAGGAGGGCGCGTCTCCTACGAGCAGTACTTC. As protein: CASSLGGRVSYEQYF.

This clone was recorded only once. The rearrangement links TRBV28 to TRBJ2-1; 14 bases line up with TRBD2. V shed 3 bases and J 7 bases; nucleotides not matched to a gene: 5. The CDR3 runs 16 residues. Looked up from germline, CDR1 is MDHEN and CDR2 is SYDVKM. CDR3: CASSFSGTSGRNEQFF. The CDR3, as DNA: TGTGCCAGCAGTTTTAGTGGGACTAGCGGGAGAAATGAGCAGTTCTTC.

In its sample, this clone was seen a few times. The rearrangement joins TRBV7-9 to TRBJ2-7, with 7 nucleotides matching TRBD2. Germline V CDR1 and CDR2: SEHNR, FQNEAQ (reference sequence). The junction had 7 bases not matched to a gene; V was cut back by 1 base and J by 7 bases. CDR3 length: 14 amino acids. The CDR3 spells CASSLGAGEREQYF. The CDR3 DNA reads as TGTGCCAGCAGCTTAGGGGCGGGAGAGAGGGAGCAGTACTTC.

The rearrangement uses TRBV9 and TRBJ2-3; a weak D match, TRBD2 (6 bases). The V gene lost 4 bases and the J gene lost 1 base, with 19 bases spanning the gap. Germline V gene lookup returns CDR1 SGDLS and CDR2 YYNGEE. The CDR3 sequence is 17 residues long. The CDR3: CASSLGPGTQGTDTQYF. CDR3 nucleotide sequence: TGTGCCAGCAGCCTAGGTCCCGGGACTCAAGGCACAGATACGCAGTATTTT.

The chain has TRBV5-1 and TRBJ2-1, with D hard to call. Trimming took 4 bases from V and 0 from J, leaving 11 bases between them. The CDR3 runs to 15 residues. Germline V lookup: CDR1 SGHRS, CDR2 YFSETQ. The CDR3 region is CASSPTQFSYNEQFF. CDR3 sequence (DNA): TGCGCCAGCAGCCCCACACAATTCTCCTACAATGAGCAGTTCTTC.

The chain employs TRBV28 and TRBJ1-5, with D perhaps TRBD1 (5 bases). Trimming pared 2 bases from V and 5 bases from J, leaving 7 bases between. This CDR3 contains 13 residues. The germline V gene encodes CDR1 MDHEN and CDR2 SYDVKM. The CDR3 nucleotides read TGTGCCAGCAGTTTAGACAGCCATCAGCCCCAGCATTTT. Translated, it gives CASSLDSHQPQHF.

This clone was seen a single time. The J gene is TRBJ2-2, the V gene TRBV19; D uncertain. Germline V lookup: CDR1 LNHDA, CDR2 SQIVND (reference sequence). The CDR3 loop spans 12 amino acids. V lost 4 bases and J lost 8, with 8 bases in between. The DNA of the CDR3 is TGTGCCAGTAGTAGAAGAAGTGGGGAGCTGTTTTTT. Translating it yields CASSRRSGELFF. The full variable domain, rest sourced from reference TRBV19 and TRBJ2-2, is DGGITQSPKYLFRKEGQNVTLSCEQNLNHDAMYWYRQDPGQGLRLIYYSQIVNDFQKGDIAEGYSVSREKKESFPLTVTSAQKNPTAFYLCASSRRSGELFFGEGSRLTVL.

This CDR3 reads CASSEMTLSSYEQYF. The CDR3 region has the DNA TGTGCCAGCAGTGAAATGACACTTAGCTCCTACGAGCAGTACTTC. The gene calls are TRBV6-1 and TRBJ2-7, with D unresolved. V shed 2 bases and J shed 0 bases, with 11 bases lying between them. The CDR3 spans 15 residues. The germline gives CDR1 MNHNS, CDR2 SASEGT.